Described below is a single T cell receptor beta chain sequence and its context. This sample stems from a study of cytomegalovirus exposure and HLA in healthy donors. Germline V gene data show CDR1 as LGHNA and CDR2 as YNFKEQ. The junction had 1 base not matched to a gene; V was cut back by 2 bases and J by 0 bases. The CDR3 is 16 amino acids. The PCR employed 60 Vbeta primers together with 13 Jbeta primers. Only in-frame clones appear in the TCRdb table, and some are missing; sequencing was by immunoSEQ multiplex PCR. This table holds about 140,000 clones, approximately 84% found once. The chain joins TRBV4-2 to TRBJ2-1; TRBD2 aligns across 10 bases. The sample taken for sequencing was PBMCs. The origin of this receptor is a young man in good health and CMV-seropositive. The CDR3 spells CASSQSSGSSYNEQFF. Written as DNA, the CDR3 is TGTGCCAGCAGCCAATCTAGCGGGAGCTCCTACAATGAGCAGTTCTTC.